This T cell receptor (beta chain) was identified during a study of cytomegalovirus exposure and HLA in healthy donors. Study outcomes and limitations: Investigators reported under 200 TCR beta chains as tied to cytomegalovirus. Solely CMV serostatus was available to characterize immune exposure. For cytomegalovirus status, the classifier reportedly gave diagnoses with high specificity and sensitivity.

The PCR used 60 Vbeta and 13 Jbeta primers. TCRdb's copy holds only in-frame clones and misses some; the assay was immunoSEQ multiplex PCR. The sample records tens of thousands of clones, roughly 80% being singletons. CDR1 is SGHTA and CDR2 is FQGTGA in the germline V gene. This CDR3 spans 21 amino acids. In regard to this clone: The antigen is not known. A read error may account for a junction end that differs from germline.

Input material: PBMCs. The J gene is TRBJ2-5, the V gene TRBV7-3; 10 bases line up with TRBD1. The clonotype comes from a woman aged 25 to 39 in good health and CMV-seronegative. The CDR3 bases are TGTGCTAGCAGGTGGGACAGGGGTAATTTTGGGGAAAGCGGACCCCAAGAGACCCAGTACTTC. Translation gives CASRWDRGNFGESGPQETQYF.